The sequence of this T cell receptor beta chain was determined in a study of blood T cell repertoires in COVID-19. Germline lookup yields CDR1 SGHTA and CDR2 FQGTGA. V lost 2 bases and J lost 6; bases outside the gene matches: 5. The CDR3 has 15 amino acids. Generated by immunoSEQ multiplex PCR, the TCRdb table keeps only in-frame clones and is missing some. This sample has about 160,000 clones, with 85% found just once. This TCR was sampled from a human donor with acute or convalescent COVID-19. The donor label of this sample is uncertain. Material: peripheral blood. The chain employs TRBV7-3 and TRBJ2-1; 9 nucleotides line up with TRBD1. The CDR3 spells CASSLQQGAFNEQFF. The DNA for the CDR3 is TGTGCCAGCAGCTTACAACAGGGGGCTTTCAATGAGCAGTTCTTC.